This T cell receptor beta chain was recorded in a study of T cell responses to AZD1222 COVID-19 vaccine. Study findings and constraints: Regions 160-218 and 743-854 dominated among vaccine-associated CD4 TCRs spanning spike.

Repertoires were generated with immunoSEQ multiplex PCR, while TCRdb's copy carries only in-frame clones and drops some. The sample contains 100,000 to 150,000 clones, more than 75% of which appear only once. CDR1 is MNHEY, CDR2 SMNVEV, per germline (reference sequence). Deletions cut 6 bases from V and 5 bases from J, with 20 bases between. The CDR3 runs to 15 residues. On this clone: Its target is not known.

V gene TRBV27 combines with J gene TRBJ2-7; TRBD1 might be the D (6 bases). The sequenced sample was peripheral blood, obtained on day 0 of AZD1222 vaccination. The TCR comes from an adult in good health. CDR3 bases: TGTGCCAGCAGCCCCACCGGGACACCCCGGGACGAGCAGTACTTC. Translated, it gives CASSPTGTPRDEQYF.